The next 20 T cell receptor beta chains were all read from a single sample in a study of T cells after yellow fever vaccination. MiXCR was run by TCRdb on the 5' RACE reads, yielding one entry per CDR3 protein. The sample holds under 400,000 distinct CDR3 sequences, around 13% seen once. Sequenced material: CD4+ T cells sorted from PBMCs, taken 15 days after the yellow fever booster vaccination. These receptors all stem from a man aged 18 to 35 who received the YFV17D yellow fever vaccine.

This clonotype was seen a handful of times. The chain employs TRBV2 and TRBJ1-2; D not certain. The V end was cut by 1 base, the J end by 4 bases, with 10 bases between. CDR1 is SNHLY, CDR2 FYNNEI, per germline. CDR3 length equals 14 residues. The CDR3 sequence: CASSEGWAFYGYTF. The CDR3 bases are TGTGCCAGCAGTGAAGGGTGGGCCTTCTATGGCTACACCTTC. Full variable domain (remainder filled in from reference TRBV2 and TRBJ1-2): EPEVTQTPSHQVTQMGQEVILRCVPISNHLYFYWYRQILGQKVEFLVSFYNNEISEKSEIFDDQFSVERPDGSNFTLKIRSTKLEDSAMYFCASSEGWAFYGYTFGSGTRLTVV.

This clonotype turned up a few times. The chain joins TRBV7-3 to TRBJ2-2, with 8 bases fitting TRBD2. Unmatched junction bases numbered 7, after V lost 3 bases and J lost 4 bases. The V gene's germline CDR1 is SGHTA and CDR2 FQGTGA. The CDR3 extends over 16 amino acids. The CDR3 nucleotides are TGTGCCAGCAGCTTTTCGGGGGGGGTCGGCACCGGGGAGCTGTTTTTT. It encodes CASSFSGGVGTGELFF.

This clonotype was observed a few times. This sequence joins TRBV5-6 and TRBJ1-2; 9 nucleotides match TRBD1. This CDR3 is 14 amino acids long. The V gene end was trimmed by 4 bases and the J gene end by 4 bases; junction bases not matched to a gene: 5. CDR1 is SGHDT and CDR2 is YYEEEE in the germline V gene. The CDR3 coding sequence is TGTGCCAGCAGCGGGACAGGGCGGCTCTATGGCTACACCTTC. Translating it yields CASSGTGRLYGYTF.

V gene TRBV7-3 combines with J gene TRBJ1-1; D is ambiguous. In germline, CDR1 is SGHTA, CDR2 FQGTGA. The V end lost 5 bases, the J end lost 4 bases, and 11 bases lay between the germline ends. This CDR3 region has 13 residues. The CDR3 DNA sequence: TGTGCCAGCAGCCGGAGGAGGACCACTGAAGCTTTCTTT. This gives the protein CASSRRRTTEAFF. The full variable domain, in which reference TRBV7-3 and TRBJ1-1 provide the parts outside the CDR3, is GAGVSQTPSNKVTEKGKYVELRCDPISGHTALYWYRQSLGQGPEFLIYFQGTGAADDSGLPNDRFFAVRPEGSVSTLKIQRTERGDSAVYLCASSRRRTTEAFFGQGTRLTVV.

The chain recombines TRBV27 with TRBJ1-6; TRBD1 matches at 7 bases. The CDR3 sequence is 16 residues long. V dropped 5 bases and J dropped 7; count of bases not matched to a gene: 11. Per the germline V gene, CDR1 is MNHEY and CDR2 is SMNVEV (reference sequence). The CDR3 coding sequence is TGTGCCAGCAGTGAGCGCCCGACAGGGTTGAATTCACCCCTCCACTTT. Amino acids: CASSERPTGLNSPLHF.

The J gene is TRBJ2-2, the V gene TRBV5-1, with D perhaps matching TRBD1 (6 bases). CDR3 length equals 16 residues. Germline V CDR1 and CDR2: SGHRS, YFSETQ. Deletions cut 2 bases from V and 7 bases from J, with 18 bases between. Here the CDR3 reads CASSLMGQVSLGELFF. The CDR3 nucleotides are TGCGCCAGCAGCTTAATGGGACAAGTATCCCTCGGGGAGCTGTTTTTT.

This clonotype was seen more than once but under ten times. V is TRBV12-5 and J is TRBJ2-6; D is tentatively TRBD1 or TRBD2 (5 bases each). Germline CDR1 reads LGHNT; CDR2 reads FRNRAP. This CDR3 spans 19 amino acids. Between the trimmed V and J ends, which lost 2 bases and 0 bases, there was a span of 17 bases. This chain's CDR3 is CASGLMLGTYTSGANVLTF. For the CDR3, the DNA is TGTGCTAGTGGTTTGATGCTCGGGACGTATACCTCTGGGGCCAACGTCCTGACTTTC.

This clonotype was seen only a few times. A junction end diverges from the germline sequence, so it may reflect a read error. This chain connects TRBV4-3 to TRBJ1-2, with 8 bases identical to TRBD1. From germline, CDR1 is LGHNA and CDR2 YSLEER. This CDR3 comprises 13 residues. CDR3 loop: CASSQAPRGRVVF. The DNA of the CDR3 is TGCGCCAGCAGCCAAGCCCCCAGGGGGCGCGTCGTCTTC.

This chain connects TRBV5-4 to TRBJ2-7; the D call may be TRBD1 or TRBD2 (5 bases each). This CDR3 has 13 residues. V was cut by 2 bases and J by 6 bases, with 12 bases left in between. Per the germline V gene, CDR1 is SGHNT and CDR2 is YYREEE (reference sequence). The CDR3, as DNA: TGTGCCAGCAGCTTAGAGGGGTTGGGCGAGCAGTACTTC. Translating it yields CASSLEGLGEQYF.

V is TRBV3-1 and J is TRBJ1-1; the D is unclear. Trimming took off 5 bases at V and 3 bases at J, with 10 bases between the two ends. The CDR3 is 13 residues long. CDR1 and CDR2 (germline): LGHDT, YNNKEL (reference sequence). The CDR3 DNA sequence: TGTGCCAGCAGCTCCGACGGTGACACTGAAGCTTTCTTT. Translating it yields CASSSDGDTEAFF.

V usage is TRBV7-3 and J usage is TRBJ1-5, with D possibly TRBD1 on 6 matching bases. V lost 5 bases, J lost 13 bases, and 18 bases lay in between. Germline-derived CDR1 and CDR2 are SGHTA and FQGTGA. This CDR3 has 13 amino acids. The CDR3 DNA reads TGTGCCAGCAGCCTTCTACAAGGGGGATTACAGCATTTT. Amino acids: CASSLLQGGLQHF.

This clonotype was seen only a few times. The gene calls are TRBV5-1 and TRBJ1-1, with unresolved D. The CDR3 sequence is 14 residues long. Between the trimmed V and J ends, which lost 2 bases and 0 bases, there was a span of 8 bases. Germline assignment: CDR1 SGHRS and CDR2 YFSETQ. CDR3 nucleotides: TGCGCCAGCAGCTTCCAACGACTGAACACTGAAGCTTTCTTT. Translated: CASSFQRLNTEAFF.

In its sample, this clonotype was seen a few times. This rearrangement joins TRBV5-1 to TRBJ1-1; no firm D call. Trimming left V 4 bases short and J 2 bases short, with 12 bases between. Germline loops: CDR1 SGHRS, CDR2 YFSETQ. The CDR3 totals 14 residues. The CDR3 loop is CASSGDMVNTEAFF. The CDR3 DNA is TGCGCCAGCAGCGGTGACATGGTCAACACTGAAGCTTTCTTT.

This clonotype was seen more than once but under ten times. The V call is TRBV21-1, the J call TRBJ2-7. TRBV21-1 represents a pseudogene. CDR3 length: 11 amino acids. CDR3 nucleotide sequence: TGTGCCAGCAGCAAATCCTACGAGCAGTACGTC. Protein sequence: CASSKSYEQYV.

This clonotype has just a few counts. The chain recombines TRBV7-9 with TRBJ2-2; D unclear. V was pared by 6 bases and J by 2 bases, with 7 bases between. Germline V gives CDR1 SEHNR, CDR2 FQNEAQ (reference sequence). CDR3 length: 13 residues. CDR3 bases: TGTGCCAGCAGGCTAATTAACACCGGGGAGCTGTTTTTT. The encoded protein is CASRLINTGELFF.

The chain couples TRBV5-1 to TRBJ2-5, with 11 bases fitting TRBD2. Germline V CDR1 and CDR2: SGHRS, YFSETQ. Trimming removed 0 bases from V and 5 bases from J; junction bases left unmatched: 3. The CDR3 has 15 residues. CDR3 coding DNA: TGCGCCAGCAGCTTGGAGGCTAGCGGGGGGGAGACCCAGTACTTC. Residues: CASSLEASGGETQYF.

The chain has TRBV3-1 and TRBJ2-2; a possible D gene is TRBD2 (6 bases). Germline CDR1 is LGHDT and CDR2 is YNNKEL (reference sequence). This CDR3 spans 15 amino acids. Trimming shortened V by 4 bases and J by 6 bases, and 15 bases separated the two germline ends. The CDR3 is CASSPVLAPAGELFF. CDR3 DNA sequence: TGTGCCAGCAGCCCTGTACTAGCACCCGCCGGGGAGCTGTTTTTT.

This clonotype was detected only once. The rearrangement links TRBV6-5 to TRBJ2-5; 8 bases fit TRBD2. V lost 5 bases to trimming and J lost 2 bases; unmatched junction nucleotides: 10. The CDR3 runs 16 residues. Germline values: CDR1 MNHEY, CDR2 SVGAGI. The CDR3: CASSDPGSGGQETQYF. CDR3 coding DNA: TGTGCCAGCAGTGACCCCGGTTCGGGGGGGCAAGAGACCCAGTACTTC.

The chain couples TRBV7-6 to TRBJ1-2; D possibly corresponds to TRBD1 (6 bases). CDR1 and CDR2 from the germline V gene are SGHVS and FNYEAQ. This CDR3 contains 15 residues. The V end was cut by 5 bases, the J end by 2 bases, with 15 bases between. This CDR3 is CASSPNGQINYGYTF. The CDR3 DNA follows: TGTGCCAGCAGCCCGAATGGACAGATCAACTATGGCTACACCTTC.

This clonotype has at least ten counts. The chain is built from TRBV7-7 and TRBJ2-3; 11 bases match TRBD2. Trimming took 4 bases from V and 1 from J; bases not matched to a gene: 4. The V gene's germline CDR1 is SSHAT and CDR2 FNYEAQ (reference sequence). The CDR3 extends over 16 amino acids. CDR3 sequence: CASSSSGGPGTDTQYF. The CDR3, as DNA: TGTGCCAGCAGCTCTAGCGGGGGGCCGGGCACAGATACGCAGTATTTT. Together with reference TRBV7-7 and TRBJ2-3, the CDR3 gives the full variable domain: GAGVSQSPRYKVTKRGQDVTLRCDPISSHATLYWYQQALGQGPEFLTYFNYEAQPDKSGLPSDRFSAERPEGSISTLTIQRTEQRDSAMYRCASSSSGGPGTDTQYFGPGTRLTVL.